One sample yielded the 24 T cell receptor beta chains listed below, sequenced in a study of monozygotic twins with inflammatory bowel disease. Each CDR3 protein gets one entry in TCRdb, which reprocessed the 5' RACE reads and gives no DNA. The sample totals 440,000 or so distinct CDR3 sequences. Source material: blood. The source of these receptors is a human donor with ulcerative colitis or Crohn's disease, or a healthy co-twin of an affected twin (not recorded which).

The rearrangement links TRBV20-1 to TRBJ1-5; the TCRdb D gene call, TRBD1, has no DNA to confirm it. CDR1 and CDR2 (germline): DFQATT, SNEGSKA (reference sequence). The length of the CDR3 is 19 residues. The CDR3 is CSASPPLRTAMGSNQPQHF.

The V and J genes are TRBV4-1 and TRBJ2-1; TCRdb's D call of TRBD2 is untestable without DNA. CDR1 MGHRA and CDR2 YSYEKL come from the germline V gene. The CDR3 runs to 15 residues. The CDR3 reads CASSLRSGGYNEQFF.

J is TRBJ1-1 and V is TRBV28. This CDR3 is 17 amino acids long. Germline values: CDR1 MDHEN, CDR2 SYDVKM. This CDR3 reads CASSFLTRGSRNTEAFF.

The chain is built from TRBV7-9 and TRBJ2-5. This CDR3 is built from 14 residues. Per the germline V gene, CDR1 is SEHNR and CDR2 is FQNEAQ (reference sequence). The CDR3: CASSLKNLEETQYF.

The rearrangement links TRBV27 to TRBJ2-7; TCRdb proposes TRBD2, but this gene call is untestable without DNA. Germline V lookup: CDR1 MNHEY, CDR2 SMNVEV (reference sequence). This CDR3 spans 14 amino acids. The CDR3 protein is CASSGGLSFREQYF.

The chain couples TRBV11-2 to TRBJ2-5. This CDR3 contains 13 residues. Germline V CDR1 and CDR2: SGHAT, FQNNGV. The CDR3 is CASSTEYQETQYF.

This chain connects TRBV18 to TRBJ2-7; TCRdb's assignment of TRBD1 cannot be checked, as there is no DNA. Germline loops: CDR1 KGHSH, CDR2 LQKENI. The CDR3 spans 13 residues. The CDR3 region is CASSPGQYVEQYF.

The V and J genes are TRBV12-3 or TRBV12-4 and TRBJ1-1; with no DNA, the TCRdb D assignment of TRBD1 cannot be verified. This CDR3 spans 14 amino acids. Here the CDR3 reads CASSTQGARTEAFF.

J is TRBJ2-1 and V is TRBV5-1; TCRdb gives TRBD2 as the D gene, but with no DNA this cannot be confirmed. The germline gives CDR1 SGHRS, CDR2 YFSETQ. This CDR3 is built from 18 residues. The CDR3 region is CASSWGLAGGPRNNEQFF.

The chain is built from TRBV5-1 and TRBJ2-3; as DNA is missing, the TRBD2 call by TCRdb cannot be tested. This CDR3 region has 14 residues. Germline V gene data show CDR1 as SGHRS and CDR2 as YFSETQ. Here the CDR3 reads CASSPERATDTQYF.

J is TRBJ2-1 and V is TRBV30; TCRdb gives TRBD2 as the D gene, but with no DNA this cannot be confirmed. Looked up from germline, CDR1 is GTSNPN and CDR2 is SVGIG (reference sequence). The length of the CDR3 is 12 residues. This CDR3 is CAWTSSGNEQFF.

The chain joins TRBV19 to TRBJ2-1; the D call of TRBD1 rests on TCRdb alone, since no DNA is present to check it. Germline CDR1 reads LNHDA; CDR2 reads SQIVND (reference sequence). CDR3 size: 16 residues. CDR3 protein: CASSIPGISSYNEQFF.

The chain uses TRBV4-1 and TRBJ1-1. CDR1 MGHRA and CDR2 YSYEKL come from the germline V gene. The CDR3 covers 14 residues. CDR3: CASSQHDGNTEAFF.

V and J are TRBV7-9 and TRBJ2-1; TCRdb designates TRBD1, a call that cannot be tested without DNA. CDR1 is SEHNR and CDR2 is FQNEAQ in the germline V gene (reference sequence). The CDR3 consists of 15 residues. CDR3 sequence reads: CASSPSGGASNEQFF.

The V gene is TRBV6-5, the J gene TRBJ1-5; the D gene TCRdb calls, TRBD1, cannot be checked with no DNA. CDR1 is MNHEY and CDR2 is SVGAGI in the germline V gene. The length of the CDR3 is 14 residues. CDR3 loop: CASSYAGTGQPQHF.

The chain couples TRBV19 to TRBJ1-1. This CDR3 is built from 12 residues. Germline CDR1 LNHDA, CDR2 SQIVND (reference sequence). CDR3 protein: CASKEINTEAFF.

The J gene is TRBJ2-1, the V gene TRBV5-4; there is no DNA to check the TCRdb D call of TRBD2. The CDR3 is made up of 14 amino acids. Per germline, CDR1 SGHNT and CDR2 YYREEE (reference sequence). The CDR3 reads CASSFTGGQNEQFF. The entire variable domain, with the rest obtained from reference TRBV5-4 and TRBJ2-1, is as follows: ETGVTQSPTHLIKTRGQQVTLRCSSQSGHNTVSWYQQALGQGPQFIFQYYREEENGRGNFPPRFSGLQFPNYSSELNVNALELDDSALYLCASSFTGGQNEQFFGPGTRLTVL.

The chain links TRBV7-9 to TRBJ1-2; TCRdb's assignment of TRBD1 cannot be checked, as there is no DNA. CDR1 and CDR2 from the germline V gene are SEHNR and FQNEAQ (reference sequence). This CDR3 has 12 amino acids. The CDR3 sequence: CASSDYREGYTF. Based on the CDR3 plus reference TRBV7-9 and TRBJ1-2, the full variable domain is DTGVSQNPRHKITKRGQNVTFRCDPISEHNRLYWYRQTLGQGPEFLTYFQNEAQLEKSRLLSDRFSAERPKGSFSTLEIQRTEQGDSAMYLCASSDYREGYTFGSGTRLTVV.

V gene TRBV12-5 combines with J gene TRBJ2-1; as DNA is missing, the TRBD2 call by TCRdb cannot be tested. Germline loops: CDR1 LGHNT, CDR2 FRNRAP. The CDR3 runs to 16 residues. The CDR3 protein is CASGLGTSGRGNEQFF.

The CDR3 loop reads CASSLVPSTMDTQYF. This chain uses TRBV5-5 with TRBJ2-3; the D gene TCRdb calls, TRBD1, cannot be checked with no DNA. This CDR3 comprises 15 residues. Per the germline V gene, CDR1 is SGHKS and CDR2 is YYEKEE (reference sequence).

The chain has TRBV20-1 and TRBJ1-2; TCRdb lists TRBD1, though no DNA is available to test this call. Germline V gene data show CDR1 as DFQATT and CDR2 as SNEGSKA (reference sequence). The CDR3 loop spans 17 amino acids. The chain's CDR3 is CSAIGGQGARPDYGYTF.

The chain employs TRBV5-1 and TRBJ2-7; TCRdb picks TRBD2, but there is no DNA to check that call. The CDR3 extends over 14 amino acids. Per the germline V gene, CDR1 is SGHRS and CDR2 is YFSETQ. The CDR3 protein is CASSGRTSEYEQYF.

This chain uses TRBV29-1 with TRBJ1-1; TCRdb indicates TRBD1, and absent DNA this call remains unverified. The germline CDR1 and CDR2 sequences are SQVTM and ANQGSEA. The CDR3 is 13 amino acids. Here the CDR3 reads CSVQDRGLLEAFF.

This chain uses TRBV20-1 with TRBJ2-5; the TRBD2 assignment by TCRdb is unverifiable without DNA. This CDR3 contains 12 residues. In germline, CDR1 is DFQATT, CDR2 SNEGSKA (reference sequence). CDR3 amino acids: CSARPPQETQYF.